What follows describes a single TCR beta chain. In germline, CDR1 is MGHDK, CDR2 SYGVNS. The CDR3 covers 15 residues. V gave up 3 bases and J gave up 0 bases, with 9 bases separating them. This entry is derived from a study of blood T cell repertoires in COVID-19. Overall study: Some COVID-19 samples were acute and others convalescent; all came from the United States, Italy and Spain. The cDNA or gDNA used as material had been derived from T cells, B-cell-depleted T cells, or PBMCs.

In the study's own analysis: By means of reference gene primer amplification, nucleated cell counts were estimated. Clones were sequenced by immunoSEQ multiplex PCR, and TCRdb holds only the in-frame ones, with some missing. That table gives V, J and clone size, and the DNA gave D and trimming. The sample lists some 70,000 clones, more than 70% seen once, with 6.9% in the top ten. The sample comprised peripheral blood. The chain couples TRBV25-1 to TRBJ2-1; D perhaps matches TRBD2 (5 bases). The TCR sequence derives from a man between 45 and 60 years old with active COVID-19. The CDR3 loop is CASSESGSSYNEQFF. As DNA, the CDR3 is TGTGCCAGCAGTGAGTCGGGGAGCTCCTACAATGAGCAGTTCTTC.